The count of the clone carrying this T cell receptor (beta chain) is one. Its antigen is currently unknown. The method was immunoSEQ multiplex PCR; TCRdb's version includes in-frame clones alone and lacks a portion of them. In the table there are under 2,000,000 clones, roughly 94% of which are singletons. This record belongs to a study of shared clonotypes between healthy human individuals. CD45RO-negative, CCR7-positively selected cells formed the naive CD8 fraction, excluding terminally differentiated effector memory CD45RA+ cells. All donors qualified as healthy HIV-negative adults and had experienced no recent acute infections or vaccinations. Study results and caveats: Sorted-subset sequencing was shown by rarefaction to be incomplete despite large depth.

V dropped 5 bases and J dropped 3; count of bases not matched to a gene: 7. Germline V lookup: CDR1 SGHTA, CDR2 FQGNSA. The CDR3 loop spans 16 amino acids. The specimen was naive CD8+ T cells sorted from blood. The chain uses TRBV7-2 and TRBJ1-6, with TRBD1 matching 7 bases. The TCR comes from a young man in good health. The CDR3 DNA sequence: TGTGCCAGCAGCAACATCCGACAGGGCTATAATTCACCCCTCCACTTT. It translates to CASSNIRQGYNSPLHF.